This T cell receptor beta chain was documented in a study of cytomegalovirus exposure and HLA in healthy donors. The wider study: Unique TCRs from HLA-typed donors, some 85 million of them, were held in an early data release. The study, taken as a whole, reports: In an earlier analysis, productive rearrangement rates for most beta V segments clustered near 87% or 30%. The authors considered a cluster of highly shared sequence variants likely to be a sequencing artifact.

Both 60 Vbeta primers and 13 Jbeta primers went into the PCR. Profiling relied on immunoSEQ multiplex PCR, and the TCRdb table lists in-frame clones only, not all of them. The sample lists 150,000 to 250,000 clones; less than 80% were seen once. A remark on this clone: The antigen is not known.

This receptor was identified in a woman under 40 in good health and CMV-seropositive. Sequencing was carried out using PBMCs.

The DNA of the CDR3 is TGTGCCAGCAGCTTAGCCTTCTATACTAGCGGGAGGGCCAAAGATACGCAGTATTTT. Amino acid sequence: CASSLAFYTSGRAKDTQYF. This rearrangement joins TRBV7-8 to TRBJ2-3; 13 nucleotides align to TRBD2. This CDR3 is built from 19 residues. Germline loops: CDR1 SGHVS, CDR2 FQNEAQ. The V gene end was trimmed by 0 bases and the J gene end by 5 bases; junction bases not matched to a gene: 11.